These 23 T cell receptor beta chains originate from one sample sequenced in a study of T cells in localized non-small cell lung cancer (dated by TCRdb to about 2020). Receptor amplification or capture employed the immunoSEQ multiplex PCR assay. TCRdb re-hosts the immuneACCESS table, in-frame sequences only. Its copies lack some clones; in the studies checked, an unresolved V gene accounts for under half of them, and the cause for the rest is not known. The sample records tens of thousands of clones, about 88% of which are singletons. The ten largest clones represent 2.5% of the sample. The sequences come from PBMCs, collected before any cancer treatment. Receptors were obtained from a man aged 35 to 69 with stage II lung adenocarcinoma.

The rearrangement joins TRBV5-4 to TRBJ2-7; D is ambiguous. This CDR3 is 14 amino acids long. With 4 bases removed from V and 3 bases from J, the gap between germline ends came to 14 bases. Looked up from germline, CDR1 is SGHNT and CDR2 is YYREEE (reference sequence). Here the CDR3 DNA reads TGTGCCAGCAGCCCGAGTGGCAGCTTCTACGAGCAGTACTTC. This translates into CASSPSGSFYEQYF.

On this clone: A far bigger clonotype differs at one base, so this is likely a read error. The chain joins TRBV5-1 to TRBJ1-4, with D perhaps matching TRBD1 (5 bases). Germline V CDR1 and CDR2: SGHRS, YFSETQ. The CDR3 runs to 16 residues. The V end was cut by 2 bases, the J end by 0 bases, with 11 bases between. The CDR3 here is CASSFGHAATNEKLFF. For the CDR3, the DNA is TGCGCCAGCAGCTTCGGACACGCCGCAACTAATGAAAAACTGTTTTTT. The complete variable domain, with remaining parts taken from reference TRBV5-1 and TRBJ1-4, reads KAGVTQTPRYLIKTRGQQVTLSCSPISGHRSVSWYQQTPGQGLQFLFEYFSETQRNKGNFPGRFSGRQFSNSRSEMNVSTLELGDSALYLCASSFGHAATNEKLFFGSGTQLSVL.

V usage is TRBV4-1 and J usage is TRBJ2-4; 7 bases fit TRBD1. CDR3 length equals 14 residues. Germline V CDR1 and CDR2: MGHRA, YSYEKL. Trimming took 2 bases from V and 3 from J; bases not matched to a gene: 1. DNA of the CDR3: TGCGCCAGCAGCCAACAGGGGGTCAAAAACATTCAGTACTTC. It is translated as CASSQQGVKNIQYF.

This chain uses TRBV19 with TRBJ1-1; D is ambiguous. This CDR3 region has 12 residues. Between the trimmed V and J ends, which lost 1 base and 7 bases, there was a span of 7 bases. The germline V gene has CDR1 LNHDA and CDR2 SQIVND (reference sequence). CDR3 DNA sequence: TGTGCCAGTAGTATAGGGAGTCTTGAAGCTTTCTTT. The encoded protein is CASSIGSLEAFF.

The V and J genes are TRBV15 and TRBJ1-6; possible D gene TRBD1, 5 bases. Trimming removed 5 bases from V and 7 bases from J, with 12 bases in between. Germline V CDR1 and CDR2: LNHNV, YYDKDF (reference sequence). CDR3 length equals 14 residues. In nucleotides, the CDR3 is TGTGCCACCAGCCGAGGAACAGGCAATTCACCCCTCCACTTT. Its translation: CATSRGTGNSPLHF.

The chain combines TRBV5-4 with TRBJ1-1, with TRBD1 identical over 9 bases. The CDR3 has 14 residues. CDR1 and CDR2 (germline): SGHNT, YYREEE (reference sequence). Trimming at V came to 4 bases and at J to 4 bases, leaving 5 bases not matched to a gene. The CDR3 sequence: CASSPGQGGTEAFF. CDR3 DNA: TGTGCCAGCAGCCCGGGACAGGGAGGCACTGAAGCTTTCTTT.

V is TRBV19 and J is TRBJ2-2; TRBD2 agrees at 8 bases. Trimming took 9 bases from V and 4 from J; bases not matched to a gene: 10. This CDR3 spans 15 amino acids. Per germline, CDR1 LNHDA and CDR2 SQIVND (reference sequence). The DNA of the CDR3 is TGTGCCAGCAGCACCGGACTAGCTGGCACCGGGGAGCTGTTTTTT. It codes for CASSTGLAGTGELFF.

This clone was seen more than once but under ten times. The chain couples TRBV7-3 to TRBJ2-1, with a weak D call TRBD1 (6 bases). Trimming removed 1 base from V and 0 bases from J, with 13 bases in between. This CDR3 is built from 17 residues. Germline CDR1 is SGHTA and CDR2 is FQGTGA. CDR3 nucleotides: TGTGCCAGCAGCTTAATGGGGGCCCCGTCCTCCTACAATGAGCAGTTCTTC. Its protein is CASSLMGAPSSYNEQFF.

Written as DNA, the CDR3 is TGTGCTAGTGGTTACATGAACACTGAAGCTTTCTTT. It is translated as CASGYMNTEAFF. The chain employs TRBV12-5 and TRBJ1-1; D is undetermined. The CDR3 is 12 residues long. Deletions cut 4 bases from V and 0 bases from J, with 3 bases between. Germline V lookup: CDR1 LGHNT, CDR2 FRNRAP.

The V and J genes are TRBV18 and TRBJ2-3; 7 nucleotides match TRBD2. CDR1 and CDR2 from the germline V gene are KGHSH and LQKENI. CDR3 size: 15 residues. Losses at the gene ends were 5 bases for V and 3 bases for J; bases not matched to a gene: 8. The DNA for the CDR3 is TGTGCCAGCTCAGGACTGTCGGGGGGAACAGATACGCAGTATTTT. Translated: CASSGLSGGTDTQYF. The variable domain in full, with the rest retrieved from reference TRBV18 and TRBJ2-3, is NAGVMQNPRHLVRRRGQEARLRCSPMKGHSHVYWYRQLPEEGLKFMVYLQKENIIDESGMPKERFSAEFPKEGPSILRIQQVVRGDSAAYFCASSGLSGGTDTQYFGPGTRLTVL.

The gene calls are TRBV27 and TRBJ1-3; D is ambiguous. Looked up from germline, CDR1 is MNHEY and CDR2 is SMNVEV (reference sequence). V was clipped by 2 bases and J by 0 bases, with 5 bases between them. CDR3 length: 14 residues. CDR3 sequence reads: CASSLRFSGNTIYF. The CDR3 bases are TGTGCCAGCAGTTTAAGATTCTCTGGAAACACCATATATTTT.

This chain joins TRBV5-1 and TRBJ2-1; D gene ambiguous. V was cut by 2 bases and J by 6 bases, with 6 bases left in between. Germline lookup yields CDR1 SGHRS and CDR2 YFSETQ. This CDR3 region has 12 residues. The CDR3 DNA is TGCGCCAGCAGCTTTTTAAGCAATGAGCAGTTCTTC. It codes for CASSFLSNEQFF.

This clone was recorded once. This sequence joins TRBV6-1 and TRBJ1-1; D gene ambiguous. Germline lookup yields CDR1 MNHNS and CDR2 SASEGT. The CDR3 is made up of 15 amino acids. With 7 bases removed from V and 4 bases from J, the gap between germline ends came to 19 bases. This CDR3 is CASIGDTSFPTEAFF. In nucleotides, the CDR3 is TGTGCCAGCATTGGAGATACCTCTTTCCCCACTGAAGCTTTCTTT.

The chain links TRBV19 to TRBJ2-3, with D possibly matching TRBD1 (5 bases). Germline V lookup: CDR1 LNHDA, CDR2 SQIVND (reference sequence). The CDR3 runs 15 residues. V was clipped by 7 bases and J by 1 base, with 15 bases between them. The CDR3 DNA reads as TGTGCCAGTACCACGGGTCCAGGGCGCACAGATACGCAGTATTTT. Protein sequence: CASTTGPGRTDTQYF.

V gene TRBV19 combines with J gene TRBJ1-5; 7 bases are a match to TRBD1. This CDR3 comprises 15 residues. Germline CDR1 LNHDA, CDR2 SQIVND (reference sequence). V shed 2 bases, J shed 6 bases, and the junction held 7 bases outside the gene matches. In DNA, the CDR3 is TGTGCCAGTAGTATAACAGGTACAGGGGTTCAGCCCCAGCATTTT. Its translation: CASSITGTGVQPQHF.

This sequence joins TRBV6-6 and TRBJ1-3; no reliable D call. Trimming removed 5 bases from V and 9 bases from J, with 11 bases in between. The CDR3 contains 12 residues. Germline V gene lookup returns CDR1 MNHNY and CDR2 SVGAGI (reference sequence). The CDR3: CASSRDETTIYF. The DNA of the CDR3 is TGTGCCAGCAGTCGAGATGAGACCACCATATATTTT.

This chain uses TRBV2 with TRBJ1-2, with D unresolved. There are 15 residues in the CDR3. Germline assignment: CDR1 SNHLY and CDR2 FYNNEI. Trimming shortened V by 0 bases and J by 5 bases, and 13 bases separated the two germline ends. In nucleotides, the CDR3 is TGTGCCAGCAGTGAAGCCATCGGAAGCCGGTATGGCTACACCTTC. This gives the protein CASSEAIGSRYGYTF. The entire variable domain, with the rest obtained from reference TRBV2 and TRBJ1-2, is as follows: EPEVTQTPSHQVTQMGQEVILRCVPISNHLYFYWYRQILGQKVEFLVSFYNNEISEKSEIFDDQFSVERPDGSNFTLKIRSTKLEDSAMYFCASSEAIGSRYGYTFGSGTRLTVV.

This chain links TRBV27 with TRBJ1-1; D not certain. The CDR3 covers 13 residues. The germline V and J ends were trimmed by 6 bases and 3 bases, with 11 bases remaining between them. CDR1 is MNHEY and CDR2 is SMNVEV in the germline V gene (reference sequence). The CDR3 is CASRLARDTEAFF. DNA of the CDR3: TGTGCCAGCAGGCTGGCGAGGGACACTGAAGCTTTCTTT.

This chain connects TRBV14 to TRBJ2-7; D is unclear. V was trimmed by 2 bases and J by 5 bases, leaving 16 bases between them. This CDR3 has 15 amino acids. The germline V gene encodes CDR1 SGHDN and CDR2 FVKESK. In DNA, the CDR3 is TGTGCCAGCAGCCAACACGGAATATGGGGAAACGAGCAGTACTTC. Translating gives CASSQHGIWGNEQYF. The whole variable domain, remainder taken from reference TRBV14 and TRBJ2-7, is EAGVTQFPSHSVIEKGQTVTLRCDPISGHDNLYWYRRVMGKEIKFLLHFVKESKQDESGMPNNRFLAERTGGTYSTLKVQPAELEDSGVYFCASSQHGIWGNEQYFGPGTRLTVT.

The V call is TRBV12-5, the J call TRBJ2-1; D unresolved. The CDR3 has 12 residues. The V and J ends lost 5 bases and 8 bases respectively, with 10 bases between them. CDR1 LGHNT and CDR2 FRNRAP come from the germline V gene. The CDR3: CASGPNLDEQFF. CDR3 DNA: TGTGCTAGTGGTCCTAATCTCGATGAGCAGTTCTTC. The full variable domain, with the rest looked up from reference TRBV12-5 and TRBJ2-1, is DARVTQTPRHKVTEMGQEVTMRCQPILGHNTVFWYRQTMMQGLELLAYFRNRAPLDDSGMPKDRFSAEMPDATLATLKIQPSEPRDSAVYFCASGPNLDEQFFGPGTRLTVL.

V usage is TRBV6-1 and J usage is TRBJ1-1, with 7 positions matching TRBD1. The CDR3 runs to 15 residues. Germline V gene sequence: CDR1 MNHNS, CDR2 SASEGT. Germline trimming cut 4 bases from V and 4 bases from J; bases unmatched to any gene: 9. In DNA, the CDR3 is TGTGCCAGCAGTGGCGGGACAGCTTCGGGCACTGAAGCTTTCTTT. Translated, it gives CASSGGTASGTEAFF.

The table lists this clone with a count of one. The chain couples TRBV6-5 to TRBJ1-1; D uncertain. Looked up from germline, CDR1 is MNHEY and CDR2 is SVGAGI. V was pared by 6 bases and J by 0 bases, with 14 bases between. The CDR3 contains 15 residues. CDR3 in DNA: TGTGCCAGCAGCCGTCGGAGCGATTTGAACACTGAAGCTTTCTTT. It translates to CASSRRSDLNTEAFF.

This sequence joins TRBV7-2 and TRBJ1-5; the D is unclear. The CDR3 is 13 amino acids. V lost 2 bases and J 5 bases, leaving 7 bases between the germline ends. CDR1 is SGHTA and CDR2 is FQGNSA in the germline V gene. CDR3 amino acids: CASSLKRDQPQHF. CDR3 coding DNA: TGTGCCAGCAGCTTAAAAAGGGATCAGCCCCAGCATTTT.